These 7 T cell receptor beta chains share one sample of origin, sequenced in a study of blood T cell repertoires in COVID-19. Here immunoSEQ multiplex PCR was the method, and the copy in TCRdb shows in-frame clones only, minus some. The data show over 250,000 clones, around nine tenths seen once. Sequenced material: peripheral blood. The receptors derive from a woman between 55 and 75 years old with acute or convalescent COVID-19.

In this sample, this clone turned up once. The chain couples TRBV5-1 to TRBJ1-1, with D possibly TRBD1 on 6 matching bases. The CDR3 length is 15 residues. CDR1 is SGHRS, CDR2 YFSETQ, per germline. V shed 0 bases and J shed 5 bases, with 14 bases lying between them. In DNA, the CDR3 is TGCGCCAGCAGCTTGGAGGTAGGGGGTTTTACTGAAGCTTTCTTT. Its protein is CASSLEVGGFTEAFF.

The V and J genes are TRBV5-4 and TRBJ2-5; tentative D call: TRBD1 (6 bases). This CDR3 contains 14 residues. V lost 0 bases to trimming and J lost 5 bases, with 11 bases between them. CDR1 is SGHNT and CDR2 is YYREEE in the germline V gene (reference sequence). The CDR3 nucleotides are TGTGCCAGCAGCTTGGGTCAGGGGTGGGAGACCCAGTACTTC. Encoded protein: CASSLGQGWETQYF.

The chain joins TRBV2 to TRBJ2-2; 8 bases match TRBD2. This CDR3 region has 15 residues. J lost 0 bases, V lost 10 bases, and 7 bases had no gene match. Germline CDR1 is SNHLY and CDR2 is FYNNEI. Here the CDR3 reads CATFRGGPNTGELFF. In DNA form, the CDR3 reads TGTGCCACCTTTCGCGGGGGGCCGAACACCGGGGAGCTGTTTTTT.

This clone was recorded a few times. The V gene is TRBV27, the J gene TRBJ1-4; 8 nucleotides line up with TRBD1. CDR1 and CDR2 from the germline V gene are MNHEY and SMNVEV (reference sequence). J gave up 4 bases and V 2 bases, and 0 bases lay outside the gene matches. CDR3 length: 14 amino acids. The CDR3 is CASSLGQGNEKLFF. CDR3 DNA sequence: TGTGCCAGCAGTTTAGGACAGGGTAATGAAAAACTGTTTTTT.

The chain couples TRBV7-8 to TRBJ2-7, with 8 bases that match TRBD1. From germline, CDR1 is SGHVS and CDR2 FQNEAQ. This CDR3 has 17 amino acids. Germline trimming cut 0 bases from V and 1 base from J; bases unmatched to any gene: 8. In nucleotides, the CDR3 is TGTGCCAGCAGCTTAGCAACAGGGGGGATCATTTCCTACGAGCAGTACTTC. Protein: CASSLATGGIISYEQYF. Variable domain in full (rest from reference TRBV7-8 and TRBJ2-7): GAGVSQSPRYKVAKRGQDVALRCDPISGHVSLFWYQQALGQGPEFLTYFQNEAQLDKSGLPSDRFFAERPEGSVSTLKIQRTQQEDSAVYLCASSLATGGIISYEQYFGPGTRLTVT.

The chain couples TRBV12-3 or TRBV12-4 to TRBJ1-1; TRBD1 agrees at 9 bases. The CDR3 spans 12 residues. J lost 6 bases, V lost 7 bases, and 3 bases had no gene match. The CDR3 sequence is CASKWTGAEAFF. The CDR3 DNA sequence: TGTGCCAGCAAATGGACAGGGGCTGAAGCTTTCTTT.

V and J are TRBV6-5 and TRBJ1-1; D not certain. V shed 6 bases and J shed 1 base, with 6 bases lying between them. The CDR3 contains 12 residues. CDR1 MNHEY and CDR2 SVGAGI come from the germline V gene. The CDR3 nucleotides are TGTGCCAGCAGCTCGCGGAACACTGAAGCTTTCTTT. This gives the protein CASSSRNTEAFF.